The rows below give T cell receptor beta chains drawn from one sample of a study of T cell responses to AZD1222 COVID-19 vaccine. TCRdb keeps only in-frame clones here, not all; method: immunoSEQ multiplex PCR. This sample has about 97,000 clones, with 90% to 95% found just once. Specimen: peripheral blood, collected on day 0 of AZD1222 vaccination. The receptors derive from an adult in good health. CDR3s include the opening cysteine and the closing phenylalanine or tryptophan. Fields, in order: J gene, D gene, V gene, clone size, CDR3 DNA, CDR3 protein. The D gene is left open where the match is weak. The size of a clone is reported for some rows only, either as once, few or many, or as a class for expanded clones.

TRBJ1-1 | . | TRBV28 | . | TGTGCCATCCGATCCAGAGTGGGGAACACTGAAGCTTTCTTT | CAIRSRVGNTEAFF
TRBJ2-3 | TRBD2 | TRBV28 | . | TGTGCCAGCAACCGAGTAGCGGGTTTCAGCACAGATACGCAGTATTTT | CASNRVAGFSTDTQYF
TRBJ1-5 | . | TRBV19 | once | TGTGCCAGTATCCAGACAAATAGCAATCAGCCCCAGCATTTT | CASIQTNSNQPQHF
TRBJ2-3 | TRBD1 | TRBV7-8 | . | TGTGCCAGCAGAGAGGACAGGGGGACAGATACGCAGTATTTT | CASREDRGTDTQYF
TRBJ2-3 | . | TRBV4-1 | . | TGCGCCAGCAGCCAAGTGGCGGGGCTAGGGGTGGTGGGGACGCAGTATTTT | CASSQVAGLGVVGTQYF
TRBJ1-6 | . | TRBV5-6 | . | TGTGCCAGCAGCCGCGAGGGGATTAATTCACCCCTCCACTTT | CASSREGINSPLHF
TRBJ1-6 | . | TRBV28 | . | TGTGCCAGCAGTCCCCCTAGAGGGGGTAATTCACCCCTCCACTTT | CASSPPRGGNSPLHF
TRBJ1-6 | . | TRBV28 | . | TGTGCCAGCAGCCTATCGAGGTCACCCCTCCACTTT | CASSLSRSPLHF
TRBJ1-3 | TRBD1 | TRBV15 | . | TGTGCCACCAGCAGGGACAGGGCTAGGGGAAACACCATATATTTT | CATSRDRARGNTIYF
TRBJ1-1 | . | TRBV5-4 | . | TGTGCCAGCAGCTTGGACAGCTCGAGCACTGAAGCTTTCTTT | CASSLDSSSTEAFF
TRBJ1-1 | . | TRBV7-3 | few | TGTGCCAGCAGCTTAAGGCGTGGGACTGAAGCTTTCTTT | CASSLRRGTEAFF
TRBJ1-2 | . | TRBV5-8 | . | TGTGCCAGCAGCTTGGTCAGGGGAGTCCATGGCTACACCTTC | CASSLVRGVHGYTF